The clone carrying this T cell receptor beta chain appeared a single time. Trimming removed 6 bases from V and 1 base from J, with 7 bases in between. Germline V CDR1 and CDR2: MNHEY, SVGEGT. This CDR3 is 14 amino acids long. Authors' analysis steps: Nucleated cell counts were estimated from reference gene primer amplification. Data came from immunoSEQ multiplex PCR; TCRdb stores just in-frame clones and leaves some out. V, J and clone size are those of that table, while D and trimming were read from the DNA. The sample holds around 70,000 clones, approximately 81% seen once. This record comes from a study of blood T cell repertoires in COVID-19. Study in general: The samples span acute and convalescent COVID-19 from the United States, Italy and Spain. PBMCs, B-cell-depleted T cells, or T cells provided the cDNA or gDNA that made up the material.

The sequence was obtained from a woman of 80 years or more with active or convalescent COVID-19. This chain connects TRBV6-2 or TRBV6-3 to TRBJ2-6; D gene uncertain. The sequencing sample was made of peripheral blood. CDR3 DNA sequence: TGTGCCAGCAGCCCCAGTTCTGGGGCCAACGTCCTGACTTTC. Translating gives CASSPSSGANVLTF.